This paragraph reports one TCR beta chain. The source of the sample is a study of shared clonotypes between healthy human individuals. Generated by immunoSEQ multiplex PCR, the TCRdb table keeps only in-frame clones and is missing some. The sample lists about 2 million clones; 90% to 95% were seen once. Trimming cost V 3 bases and J 7 bases, with 19 bases left between them. CDR1 is SGHNT and CDR2 is YYREEE in the germline V gene (reference sequence). This CDR3 has 16 residues. The gene calls are TRBV5-4 and TRBJ1-4, with D possibly TRBD1 on 6 matching bases. Sequencing was done on a sample of naive CD4+ T cells sorted from blood. This sample's subset: CD45RA+ positively selected. The TCR originated in a young man in good health. CDR3 sequence reads: CASSSWGQVGGEKLFF. DNA for the CDR3: TGTGCCAGCAGCTCCTGGGGACAAGTCGGCGGTGAAAAACTGTTTTTT.